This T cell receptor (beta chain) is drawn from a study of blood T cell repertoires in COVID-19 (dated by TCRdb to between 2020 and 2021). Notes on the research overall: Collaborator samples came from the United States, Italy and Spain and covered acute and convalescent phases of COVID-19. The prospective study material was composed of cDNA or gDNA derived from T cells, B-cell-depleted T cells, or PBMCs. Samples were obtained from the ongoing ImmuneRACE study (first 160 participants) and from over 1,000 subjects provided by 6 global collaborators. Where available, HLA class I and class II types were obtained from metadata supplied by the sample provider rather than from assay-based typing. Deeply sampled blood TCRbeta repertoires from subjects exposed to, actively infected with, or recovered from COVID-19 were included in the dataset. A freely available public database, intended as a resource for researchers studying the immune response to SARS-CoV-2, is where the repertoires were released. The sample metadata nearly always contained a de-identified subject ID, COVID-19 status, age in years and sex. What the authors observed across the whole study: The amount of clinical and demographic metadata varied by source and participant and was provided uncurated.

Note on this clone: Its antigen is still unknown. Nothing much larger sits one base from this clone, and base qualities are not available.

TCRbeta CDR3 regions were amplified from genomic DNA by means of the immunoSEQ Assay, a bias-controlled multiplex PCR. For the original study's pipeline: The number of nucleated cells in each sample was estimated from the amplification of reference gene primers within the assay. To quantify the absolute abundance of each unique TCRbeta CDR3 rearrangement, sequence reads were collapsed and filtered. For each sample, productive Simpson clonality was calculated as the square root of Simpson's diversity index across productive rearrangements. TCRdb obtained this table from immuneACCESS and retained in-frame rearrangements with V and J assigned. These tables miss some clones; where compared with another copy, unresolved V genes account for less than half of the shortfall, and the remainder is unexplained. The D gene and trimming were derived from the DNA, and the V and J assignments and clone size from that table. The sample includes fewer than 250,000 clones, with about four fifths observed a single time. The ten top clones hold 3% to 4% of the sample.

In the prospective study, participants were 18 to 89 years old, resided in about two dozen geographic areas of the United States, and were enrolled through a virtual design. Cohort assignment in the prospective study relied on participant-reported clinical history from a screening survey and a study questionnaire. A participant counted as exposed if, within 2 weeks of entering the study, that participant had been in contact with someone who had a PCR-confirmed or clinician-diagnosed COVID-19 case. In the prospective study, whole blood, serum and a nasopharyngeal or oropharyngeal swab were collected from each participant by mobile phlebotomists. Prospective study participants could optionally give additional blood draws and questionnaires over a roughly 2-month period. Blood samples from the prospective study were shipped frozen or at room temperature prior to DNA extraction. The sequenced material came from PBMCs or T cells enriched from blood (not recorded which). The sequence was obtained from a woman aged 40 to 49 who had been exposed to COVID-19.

The CDR3 sequence is CSVVRGNLHNEQFF. The DNA sequence is as follows: TGCAGCGTTGTTAGAGGTAACCTCCACAATGAGCAGTTCTTC. The V gene is TRBV29-1 and the J gene is TRBJ2-1; no D gene is confidently identified. The CDR1 and CDR2 encoded by the germline V gene are SQVTM and ANQGSEA. The CDR3 starts with the cysteine, ends with the phenylalanine, and has 14 residues. Here the CDR3 DNA is all that survives: 42 bases in frame from base 1. V loses 4 bases of germline sequence and J loses 5 bases, and the interval between the two ends is 15 bases.